These 8 T cell receptor beta chains came from one sample sequenced in a study of T cell changes during pregnancy in multiple sclerosis (dated by TCRdb to between 2018 and 2021). The library relied on the immunoSEQ multiplex PCR assay. Sourced from immuneACCESS, this table was stored by TCRdb with only in-frame sequences that have V and J called. A share of the clones is absent; for the studies checked, an unresolved V gene accounts for under half, and the remainder has no known explanation. This sample has around 51,000 clones in its table, and 90% to 95% of those were observed once. The ten largest clones represent 0.58% of the sample. The starting material was CD4+ T cells from peripheral blood mononuclear cells, obtained in the second trimester of pregnancy. Every receptor here comes from a female donor with multiple sclerosis, enrolled in a pregnancy study.

The rearrangement uses TRBV29-1 and TRBJ1-4; the D is unclear. The germline CDR1 and CDR2 sequences are SQVTM and ANQGSEA. Trimming took 6 bases from V and 7 from J, leaving 12 bases between them. This CDR3 has 12 amino acids. The CDR3 loop is CSVGKRGEKLFF. The CDR3 nucleotides are TGCAGCGTGGGGAAACGGGGTGAAAAACTGTTTTTT.

The V gene is TRBV2, the J gene TRBJ1-1, with no clear D. V lost 6 bases, J lost 4 bases, and 15 bases lay in between. CDR3 size: 14 residues. Germline values: CDR1 SNHLY, CDR2 FYNNEI. The CDR3 nucleotides read TGTGCCAGCAGCTTTCCGACCGGGTCCACTGAAGCTTTCTTT. This encodes CASSFPTGSTEAFF.

The V call is TRBV4-3, the J call TRBJ2-3; 7 positions agree with TRBD1. The germline CDR1 and CDR2 sequences are LGHNA and YSLEER. CDR3 size: 15 residues. J lost 2 bases, V lost 2 bases, and 4 bases had no gene match. The CDR3 bases are TGCGCCAGCAGCCAAAGAGGGACAGTCACAGATACGCAGTATTTT. Translated, it gives CASSQRGTVTDTQYF.

The rearrangement links TRBV27 to TRBJ1-2, with D unclear. Germline-derived CDR1 and CDR2 are MNHEY and SMNVEV (reference sequence). The CDR3 is made up of 13 amino acids. V was shortened by 3 bases and J by 2 bases, with 7 bases between the two germline ends. CDR3 sequence: CASSLAVNYGYTF. CDR3 DNA: TGTGCCAGCAGTTTGGCAGTAAACTATGGCTACACCTTC.

The rearrangement uses TRBV5-1 and TRBJ1-1; a possible D gene is TRBD1 (6 bases). V lost 1 base and J lost 2, with 12 bases in between. Germline assignment: CDR1 SGHRS and CDR2 YFSETQ. The length of the CDR3 is 15 residues. The CDR3: CASSLNAGTNTEAFF. Here the CDR3 DNA reads TGCGCCAGCAGCTTGAACGCAGGGACAAACACTGAAGCTTTCTTT.

This clone was picked up one time. The gene calls are TRBV19 and TRBJ2-5; 9 bases align to TRBD1. CDR1 and CDR2 from the germline V gene are LNHDA and SQIVND (reference sequence). J lost 2 bases, V lost 2 bases, and 12 bases had no gene match. The CDR3 runs to 18 residues. CDR3 sequence (DNA): TGTGCCAGTAGTATACAACAGGGGGCTCTGAGGGGGCAAGAGACCCAGTACTTC. It specifies CASSIQQGALRGQETQYF.

The table lists this clone with a count of one. V and J are TRBV7-9 and TRBJ2-2; D remains unclear. Germline V CDR1 and CDR2: SEHNR, FQNEAQ (reference sequence). V shed 1 base and J shed 3 bases, with 9 bases lying between them. The CDR3 loop spans 15 amino acids. This chain's CDR3 is CASSLGQFDTGELFF. In DNA form, the CDR3 reads TGTGCCAGCAGCTTAGGGCAGTTTGACACCGGGGAGCTGTTTTTT.

This chain uses TRBV7-2 with TRBJ2-3, with D possibly TRBD1 on 5 matching bases. The CDR3 runs 14 residues. V was cut by 5 bases and J by 8 bases, with 17 bases left in between. The germline CDR1 and CDR2 sequences are SGHTA and FQGNSA. The CDR3 reads CASSPHWQGVTQYF. The CDR3 DNA sequence: TGTGCCAGCAGCCCCCACTGGCAGGGTGTTACGCAGTATTTT. Full variable domain (outside the CDR3, taken from reference TRBV7-2 and TRBJ2-3): GAGVSQSPSNKVTEKGKDVELRCDPISGHTALYWYRQSLGQGLEFLIYFQGNSAPDKSGLPSDRFSAERTGGSVSTLTIQRTQQEDSAVYLCASSPHWQGVTQYFGPGTRLTVL.